The present TCR beta chain was sequenced within a study of T cell changes during pregnancy in multiple sclerosis. With respect to this clone: This CDR3 is also generated by other DNA sequences in the sample.

Some clones are missing from TCRdb's copy, which holds only in-frame ones; the method was immunoSEQ multiplex PCR. The table shows around 81,000 clones, with 80% to 95% occurring only once. The germline V and J ends were trimmed by 4 bases and 0 bases, with 10 bases remaining between them. Germline V lookup: CDR1 MNHNS, CDR2 SASEGT. The CDR3 runs 14 residues. The sequencing here drew on peripheral blood, taken after pregnancy. The V call is TRBV6-1, the J call TRBJ2-7, with D possibly being TRBD2 (6 bases). This clonotype was sampled from a female donor in good health, enrolled as a control in a pregnancy study. The CDR3 DNA sequence: TGTGCCAGCAGTGGACGGGGGAGCTCCTACGAGCAGTACTTC. It encodes CASSGRGSSYEQYF.